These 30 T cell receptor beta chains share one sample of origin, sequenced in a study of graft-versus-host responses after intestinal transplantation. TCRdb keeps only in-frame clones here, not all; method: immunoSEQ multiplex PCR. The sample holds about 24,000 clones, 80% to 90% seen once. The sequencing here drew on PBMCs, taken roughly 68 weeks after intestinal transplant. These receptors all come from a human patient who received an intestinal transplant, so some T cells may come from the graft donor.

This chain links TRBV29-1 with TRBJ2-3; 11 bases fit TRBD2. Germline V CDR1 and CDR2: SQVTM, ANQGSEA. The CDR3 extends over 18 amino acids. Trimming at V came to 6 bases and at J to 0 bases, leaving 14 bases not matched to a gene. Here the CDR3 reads CSVDSILTSGASTDTQYF. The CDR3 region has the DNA TGCAGCGTCGACTCAATCCTGACTAGCGGGGCAAGCACAGATACGCAGTATTTT.

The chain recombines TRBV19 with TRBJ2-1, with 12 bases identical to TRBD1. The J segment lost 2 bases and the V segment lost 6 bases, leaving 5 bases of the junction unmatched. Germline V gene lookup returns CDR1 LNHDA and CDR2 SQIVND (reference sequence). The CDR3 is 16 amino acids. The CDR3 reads CASRIRDRGPYNEQFF. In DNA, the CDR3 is TGTGCCAGTAGAATCCGGGACAGGGGGCCCTACAATGAGCAGTTCTTC.

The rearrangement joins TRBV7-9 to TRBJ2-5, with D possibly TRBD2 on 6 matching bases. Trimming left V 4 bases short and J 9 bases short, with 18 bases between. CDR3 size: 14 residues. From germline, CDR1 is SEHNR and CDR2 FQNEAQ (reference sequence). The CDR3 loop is CASSSTRDWVSQYF. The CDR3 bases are TGTGCCAGCAGCTCCACTCGGGACTGGGTGTCCCAGTACTTC.

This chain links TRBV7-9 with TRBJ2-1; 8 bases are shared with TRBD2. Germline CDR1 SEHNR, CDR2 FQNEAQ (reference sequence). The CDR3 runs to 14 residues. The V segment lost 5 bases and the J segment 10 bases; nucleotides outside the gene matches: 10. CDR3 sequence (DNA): TGTGCCAGCAGCCCAGAGGGTAGCGGGAACGAGCAGTTCTTC. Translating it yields CASSPEGSGNEQFF. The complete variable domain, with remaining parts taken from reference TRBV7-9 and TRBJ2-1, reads DTGVSQNPRHKITKRGQNVTFRCDPISEHNRLYWYRQTLGQGPEFLTYFQNEAQLEKSRLLSDRFSAERPKGSFSTLEIQRTEQGDSAMYLCASSPEGSGNEQFFGPGTRLTVL.

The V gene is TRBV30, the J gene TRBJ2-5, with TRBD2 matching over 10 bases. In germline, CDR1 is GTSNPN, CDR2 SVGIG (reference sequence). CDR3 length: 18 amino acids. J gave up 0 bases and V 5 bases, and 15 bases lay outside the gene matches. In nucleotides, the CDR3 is TGTGCCTGGGGGGTTGGTTCTAGCGGGAGTGGGAACCAAGAGACCCAGTACTTC. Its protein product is CAWGVGSSGSGNQETQYF.

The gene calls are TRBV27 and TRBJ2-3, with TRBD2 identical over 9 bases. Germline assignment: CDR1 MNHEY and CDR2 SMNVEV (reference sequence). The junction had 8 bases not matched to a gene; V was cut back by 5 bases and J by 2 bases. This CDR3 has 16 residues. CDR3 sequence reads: CASSPQPGLATDTQYF. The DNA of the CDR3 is TGTGCCAGCAGTCCCCAACCGGGACTAGCCACAGATACGCAGTATTTT.

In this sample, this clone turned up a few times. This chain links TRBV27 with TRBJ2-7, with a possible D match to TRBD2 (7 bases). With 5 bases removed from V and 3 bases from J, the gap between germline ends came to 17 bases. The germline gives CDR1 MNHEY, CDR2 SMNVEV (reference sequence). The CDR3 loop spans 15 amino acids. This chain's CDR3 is CASSLGGEGLYEQYF. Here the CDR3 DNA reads TGTGCCAGCAGTCTAGGGGGGGAGGGCCTCTACGAGCAGTACTTC.

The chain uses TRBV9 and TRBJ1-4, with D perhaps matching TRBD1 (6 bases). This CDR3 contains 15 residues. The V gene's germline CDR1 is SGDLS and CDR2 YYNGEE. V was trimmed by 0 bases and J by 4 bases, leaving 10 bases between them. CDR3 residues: CASSVDRGINEKLFF. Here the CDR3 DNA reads TGTGCCAGCAGCGTAGATAGGGGGATTAATGAAAAACTGTTTTTT.

The CDR3 region is CASSAGISSGANVLTF. The CDR3 coding sequence is TGTGCCAGCAGCGCTGGGATTAGCTCTGGGGCCAACGTCCTGACTTTC. The J gene is TRBJ2-6, the V gene TRBV9; D is ambiguous. Trimming removed 3 bases at V and 0 bases at J, with 10 bases between. Germline V lookup: CDR1 SGDLS, CDR2 YYNGEE. This CDR3 region has 16 residues.

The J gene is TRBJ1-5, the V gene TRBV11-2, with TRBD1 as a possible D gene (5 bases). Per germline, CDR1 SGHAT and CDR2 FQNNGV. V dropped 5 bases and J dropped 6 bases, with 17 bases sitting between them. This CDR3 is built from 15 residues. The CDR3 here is CASSRGGSIAQPQHF. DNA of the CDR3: TGTGCCAGCAGCCGGGGGGGTTCGATTGCTCAGCCCCAGCATTTT.

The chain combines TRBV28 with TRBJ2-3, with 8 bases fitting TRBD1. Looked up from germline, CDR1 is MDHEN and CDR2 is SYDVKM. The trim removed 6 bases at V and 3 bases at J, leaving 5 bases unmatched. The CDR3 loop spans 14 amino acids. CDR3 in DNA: TGTGCCAGCAGGAAAGGACAGGGAACAGATACGCAGTATTTT. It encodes CASRKGQGTDTQYF.

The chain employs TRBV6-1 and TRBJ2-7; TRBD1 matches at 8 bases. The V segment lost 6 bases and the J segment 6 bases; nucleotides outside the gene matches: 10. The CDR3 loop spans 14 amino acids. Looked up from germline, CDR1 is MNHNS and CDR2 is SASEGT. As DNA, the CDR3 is TGTGCCAGCAGCATACAGGGGGGATTAGGCGAGCAGTACTTC. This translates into CASSIQGGLGEQYF.

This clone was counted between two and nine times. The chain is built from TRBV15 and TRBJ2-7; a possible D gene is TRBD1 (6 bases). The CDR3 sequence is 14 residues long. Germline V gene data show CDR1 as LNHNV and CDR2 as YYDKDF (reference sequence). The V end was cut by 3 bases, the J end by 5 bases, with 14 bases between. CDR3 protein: CATSSVQGRNEQYF. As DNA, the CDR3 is TGTGCCACCAGCAGTGTACAGGGCAGGAACGAGCAGTACTTC.

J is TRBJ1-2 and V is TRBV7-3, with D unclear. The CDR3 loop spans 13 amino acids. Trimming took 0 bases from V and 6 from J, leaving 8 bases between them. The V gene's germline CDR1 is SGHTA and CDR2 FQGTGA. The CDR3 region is CASSLTLQDGYTF. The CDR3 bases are TGTGCCAGCAGCTTAACGTTGCAGGATGGCTACACCTTC.

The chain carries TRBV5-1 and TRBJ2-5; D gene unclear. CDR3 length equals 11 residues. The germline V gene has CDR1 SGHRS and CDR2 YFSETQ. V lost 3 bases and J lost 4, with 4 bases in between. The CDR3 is CASSSGETQYF. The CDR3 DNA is TGCGCCAGCAGCTCAGGAGAGACCCAGTACTTC.

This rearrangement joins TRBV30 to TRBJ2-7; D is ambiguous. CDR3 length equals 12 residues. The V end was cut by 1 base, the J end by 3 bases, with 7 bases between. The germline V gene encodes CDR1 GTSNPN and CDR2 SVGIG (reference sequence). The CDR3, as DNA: TGTGCCTGGAGTGCCCTAGTCTACGAGCAGTACTTC. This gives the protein CAWSALVYEQYF.

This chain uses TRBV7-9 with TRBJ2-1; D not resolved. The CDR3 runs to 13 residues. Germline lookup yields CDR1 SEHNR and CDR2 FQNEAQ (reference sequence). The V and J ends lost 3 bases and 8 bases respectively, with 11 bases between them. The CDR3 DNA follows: TGTGCCAGCAGCTTCCCCAGGTGTTATGAGCAGTTCTTC. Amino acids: CASSFPRCYEQFF.

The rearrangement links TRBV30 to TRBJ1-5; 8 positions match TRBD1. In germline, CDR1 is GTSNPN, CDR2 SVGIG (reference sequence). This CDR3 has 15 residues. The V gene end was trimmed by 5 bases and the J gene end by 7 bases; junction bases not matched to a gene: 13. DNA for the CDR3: TGTGCCTGGGACAGGGGAAGATTGTTAAACCAGCCCCAGCATTTT. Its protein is CAWDRGRLLNQPQHF.

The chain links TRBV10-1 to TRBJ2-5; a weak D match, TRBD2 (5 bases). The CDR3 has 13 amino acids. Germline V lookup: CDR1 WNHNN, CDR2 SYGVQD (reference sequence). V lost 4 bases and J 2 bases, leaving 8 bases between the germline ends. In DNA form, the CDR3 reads TGCGCCAGCAGTGGGGAGACACAAGAGACCCAGTACTTC. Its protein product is CASSGETQETQYF.

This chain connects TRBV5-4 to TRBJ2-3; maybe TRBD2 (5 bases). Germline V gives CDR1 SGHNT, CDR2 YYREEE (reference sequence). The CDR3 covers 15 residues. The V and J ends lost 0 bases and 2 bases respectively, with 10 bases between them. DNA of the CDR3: TGTGCCAGCAGCTTGGTAGCGTCGGACACAGATACGCAGTATTTT. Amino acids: CASSLVASDTDTQYF. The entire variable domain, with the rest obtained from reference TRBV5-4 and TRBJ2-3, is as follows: ETGVTQSPTHLIKTRGQQVTLRCSSQSGHNTVSWYQQALGQGPQFIFQYYREEENGRGNFPPRFSGLQFPNYSSELNVNALELDDSALYLCASSLVASDTDTQYFGPGTRLTVL.

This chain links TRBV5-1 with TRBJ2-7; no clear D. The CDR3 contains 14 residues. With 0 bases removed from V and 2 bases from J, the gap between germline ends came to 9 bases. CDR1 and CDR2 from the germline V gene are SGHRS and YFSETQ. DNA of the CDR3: TGCGCCAGCAGCTTGGGGTCCCAGACCTACGAGCAGTACTTC. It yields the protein CASSLGSQTYEQYF.

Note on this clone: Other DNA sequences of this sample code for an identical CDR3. CDR3 amino acids: CASSRQGNQPQHF. The CDR3 region has the DNA TGTGCCAGTAGTAGACAGGGTAATCAGCCCCAGCATTTT. The V call is TRBV19, the J call TRBJ1-5; 7 bases are shared with TRBD1. The germline gives CDR1 LNHDA, CDR2 SQIVND (reference sequence). J gave up 4 bases and V 4 bases, and 1 base lay outside the gene matches. This CDR3 is 13 amino acids long. The entire variable domain, with the rest obtained from reference TRBV19 and TRBJ1-5, is as follows: DGGITQSPKYLFRKEGQNVTLSCEQNLNHDAMYWYRQDPGQGLRLIYYSQIVNDFQKGDIAEGYSVSREKKESFPLTVTSAQKNPTAFYLCASSRQGNQPQHFGDGTRLSIL.

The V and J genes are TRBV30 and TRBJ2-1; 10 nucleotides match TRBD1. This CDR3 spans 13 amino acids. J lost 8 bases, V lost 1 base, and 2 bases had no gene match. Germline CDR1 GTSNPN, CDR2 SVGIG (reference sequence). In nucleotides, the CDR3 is TGTGCCTGGAGTGAGGACAGGGGGTATGAGCAGTTCTTC. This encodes CAWSEDRGYEQFF.

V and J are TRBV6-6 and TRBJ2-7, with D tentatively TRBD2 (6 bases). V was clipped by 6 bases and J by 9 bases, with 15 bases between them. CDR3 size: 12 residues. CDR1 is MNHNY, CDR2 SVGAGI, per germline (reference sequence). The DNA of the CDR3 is TGTGCCAGCAGCCCTCCCGGGACTCTGCAGTACTTC. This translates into CASSPPGTLQYF.

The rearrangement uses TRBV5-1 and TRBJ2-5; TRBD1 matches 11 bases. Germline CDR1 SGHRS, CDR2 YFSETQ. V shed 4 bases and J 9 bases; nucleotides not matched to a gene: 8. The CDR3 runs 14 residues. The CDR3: CASSAGTGGDPQYF. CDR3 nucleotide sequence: TGCGCCAGCAGCGCCGGGACAGGGGGTGATCCCCAGTACTTC.

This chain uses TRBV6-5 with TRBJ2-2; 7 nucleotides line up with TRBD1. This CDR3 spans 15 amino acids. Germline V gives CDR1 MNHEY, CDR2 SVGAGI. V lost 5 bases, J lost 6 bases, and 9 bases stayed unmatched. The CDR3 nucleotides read TGTGCCAGCAGTGTACGACAGGGTAGGGCCGGGGAGCTGTTTTTT. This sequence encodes CASSVRQGRAGELFF.

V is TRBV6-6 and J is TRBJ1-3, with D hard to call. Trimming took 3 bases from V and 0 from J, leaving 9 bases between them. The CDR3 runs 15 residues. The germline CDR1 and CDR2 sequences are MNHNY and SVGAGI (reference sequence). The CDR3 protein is CASSYQRDSGNTIYF. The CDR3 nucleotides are TGTGCCAGCAGTTATCAACGTGACTCTGGAAACACCATATATTTT.

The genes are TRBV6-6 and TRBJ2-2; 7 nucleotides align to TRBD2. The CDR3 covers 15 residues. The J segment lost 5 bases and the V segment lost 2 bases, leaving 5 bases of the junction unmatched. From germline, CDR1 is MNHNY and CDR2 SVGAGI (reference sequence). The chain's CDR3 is CASSYRREYTGELFF. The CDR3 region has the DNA TGTGCCAGCAGTTACCGGCGGGAGTATACCGGGGAGCTGTTTTTT.

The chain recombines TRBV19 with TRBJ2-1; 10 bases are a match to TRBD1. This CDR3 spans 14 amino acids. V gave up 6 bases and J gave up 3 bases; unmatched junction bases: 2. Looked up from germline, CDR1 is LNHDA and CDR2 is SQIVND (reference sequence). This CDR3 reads CASSWTGGYNEQFF. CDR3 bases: TGTGCCAGTAGCTGGACAGGGGGCTACAATGAGCAGTTCTTC. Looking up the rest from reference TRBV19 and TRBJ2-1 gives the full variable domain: DGGITQSPKYLFRKEGQNVTLSCEQNLNHDAMYWYRQDPGQGLRLIYYSQIVNDFQKGDIAEGYSVSREKKESFPLTVTSAQKNPTAFYLCASSWTGGYNEQFFGPGTRLTVL.

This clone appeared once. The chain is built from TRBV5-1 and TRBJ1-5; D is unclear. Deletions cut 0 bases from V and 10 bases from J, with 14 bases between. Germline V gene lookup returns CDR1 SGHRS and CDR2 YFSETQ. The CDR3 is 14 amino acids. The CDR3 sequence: CASSLGATWDPQHF. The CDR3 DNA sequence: TGCGCCAGCAGCTTGGGGGCCACCTGGGATCCCCAGCATTTT.